Listed below are T cell receptor beta chains from one sample, sequenced in a study of OX40 agonist ivuxolimab in advanced cancers. Assay used: immunoSEQ multiplex PCR; TCRdb lists only in-frame clones, some missing. The sample contains 65,000 to 90,000 clones, approximately 83% of which appear only once. The sample was CD4+ or CD8+ T cells sorted from blood, taken in a trial of the OX40 agonist ivuxolimab. The receptor source for this set is an adult with an advanced solid tumor such as melanoma, head and neck, liver or kidney cancer. CDR3s include the opening cysteine and the closing phenylalanine or tryptophan. The D gene is left open where the match is weak. Clone size is stated in some rows and not others, as once, few, many or a class when expanded.

D	J	V	size	DNA	CDR3
-	TRBJ2-3	TRBV5-1	-	TGCGCCAGCAGCGTATCCACCCGGGGCTCTAGCACAGATACGCAGTATTTT	CASSVSTRGSSTDTQYF
-	TRBJ2-5	TRBV5-1	-	TGCGCCAGCAGCTTGTACAGCCAAGAGACCCAGTACTTC	CASSLYSQETQYF
-	TRBJ2-7	TRBV6-5	-	TGTGCCAGCAGTTACTCCCCCCCCAGGTACGAGCAGTACTTC	CASSYSPPRYEQYF
-	TRBJ2-7	TRBV18	-	TGTGCCAGCTCACGGACGGACAGTCAGGGATACGAGCAGTACTTC	CASSRTDSQGYEQYF
TRBD1	TRBJ1-2	TRBV15	-	TGTGCCACCAGCACAGGGACAGGGGGGTATGGCTACACCTTC	CATSTGTGGYGYTF
TRBD1	TRBJ1-1	TRBV7-2	-	TGTGCCAGCAGCCCTACAGGGGGCAACACTGAAGCTTTCTTT	CASSPTGGNTEAFF
-	TRBJ2-5	TRBV11-2	-	TGTGCCAGCAGCCGCCCAGGGAAGGAGACCCAGTACTTC	CASSRPGKETQYF
TRBD1	TRBJ1-4	TRBV6-1	-	TGTGCCAGCAGGGGACAGGGAGGTGAAAAACTGTTTTTT	CASRGQGGEKLFF
-	TRBJ2-7	TRBV14	-	TGTGCCAGCAGCTACTTCCTCCCCATCAGGGTTGACTACGAGCAGTACTTC	CASSYFLPIRVDYEQYF
-	TRBJ2-7	TRBV2	-	TGTGCCAGCAGTGTCGTCAGAAACACTTTATTTACCTACGAGCAGTACTTC	CASSVVRNTLFTYEQYF
-	TRBJ1-6	TRBV14	few	TGTGCCAGCAGCCAAGATTGGAGGGCGGATTCACCCCTCCACTTT	CASSQDWRADSPLHF
TRBD1	TRBJ2-1	TRBV5-6	-	TGTGCCAGCAGCTCTCGGTTGGGACAGGGATACTCCTACAATGAGCAGTTCTTC	CASSSRLGQGYSYNEQFF
-	TRBJ1-1	TRBV15	-	TGTGCCACCAGCAGTAACATAGTCTTGAACACTGAAGCTTTCTTT	CATSSNIVLNTEAFF
-	TRBJ2-5	TRBV18	once	TGTGCCAGCTCACCCGGACGGCAATGGGAGCAGTACTTC	CASSPGRQWEQYF
TRBD1	TRBJ2-5	TRBV29-1	once	TGCAGCGCCGGGACAGGCCTCTCGACCCAGTACTTC	CSAGTGLSTQYF
-	TRBJ1-5	TRBV6-6	few	TGTGCCAGCACTCCGGCAGGGAGCCAGCCCCAGCATTTT	CASTPAGSQPQHF
TRBD1	TRBJ1-2	TRBV19	-	TGTGCCAGTACCGTAACCCTGACAGGGATCTATGGCTACACCTTC	CASTVTLTGIYGYTF
TRBD1	TRBJ1-4	TRBV6-5	-	TGTGCCAGCAAAGGGACAGGGAATGAAAAACTGTTTTTT	CASKGTGNEKLFF
TRBD1	TRBJ2-3	TRBV5-1	-	TGCGCCAGCAGCTTTTGGGCAGGGGGTGGCACAGATACGCAGTATTTT	CASSFWAGGGTDTQYF
-	TRBJ1-2	TRBV7-9	-	TGTGCCAGCAGCTTAGTAGGAGGGGGGGCCTCCCTGAGTGGCTACACCTTC	CASSLVGGGASLSGYTF
-	TRBJ1-2	TRBV30	-	TGTGCCTGGGGGCGGGAGGCAGTGGCCAACACCTTC	CAWGREAVANTF
-	TRBJ1-1	TRBV30	-	TGTGCCTGGAGTCTGGGACAGAACACTGAAGCTTTCTTT	CAWSLGQNTEAFF
-	TRBJ2-1	TRBV27	-	TGTGCCGCCGGGGAGAGGTTGAATGAGCAGTTCTTC	CAAGERLNEQFF
TRBD2	TRBJ2-3	TRBV10-3	-	TGTGCCATCAGAGGTAGCGGGTCCGGGGCAGATACGCAGTATTTT	CAIRGSGSGADTQYF
-	TRBJ2-1	TRBV4-1	-	TGCGCCAGCAGCCAAGACAGAACTGGGCAGTTCTTC	CASSQDRTGQFF
-	TRBJ2-5	TRBV18	-	TGTGCCAGCTCACCTACCGGGGTGGAGGCCCAGTACTTC	CASSPTGVEAQYF
TRBD1	TRBJ2-1	TRBV12-5	-	TGTGCTAGTGGTTTGGTACAGGACAGGGGGCTCCATGAGCAGTTCTTC	CASGLVQDRGLHEQFF
-	TRBJ2-1	TRBV7-9	-	TGTGCCAGCAGCTTAGGGGGTGGTTTTGAGTTCTTC	CASSLGGGFEFF
-	TRBJ1-1	TRBV6-5	-	TGTGCCAGCAGCTCCGACGGCTTGAACACTGAAGCTTTCTTT	CASSSDGLNTEAFF
TRBD1	TRBJ2-7	TRBV18	-	TGTGCCAGCTCACCAGTGGACAGGGGTGGCGAGCAGTACTTC	CASSPVDRGGEQYF
-	TRBJ2-7	TRBV5-1	once	TGCGCCAGCAGCCCGGTTTCAGGGGCGGCGTCCTACGAGCAGTACTTC	CASSPVSGAASYEQYF
-	TRBJ2-6	TRBV5-1	-	TGCGCCAGCGACCCGTCAGGGGCCTCTGGGGCCAACGTCCTGACTTTC	CASDPSGASGANVLTF
-	TRBJ1-1	TRBV2	medium-sized	TGTGCCAGCAGTGGAGGACCGAACGAAGCTTTCTTT	CASSGGPNEAFF
-	TRBJ2-1	TRBV11-3	-	TGTGCCAGCAGTGGGGCACTAGCTTCTCTCAATGAGCAGTTCTTC	CASSGALASLNEQFF
-	TRBJ2-5	TRBV7-9	few	TGTGCCAGCAGTTCAGGAGGACAGTTCCAAGAGACCCAGTACTTC	CASSSGGQFQETQYF
-	TRBJ1-5	TRBV27	few	TGTGCCAGCTGCCAGGGGACCCACGAAATTTATAGCAATCAGCCCCAGCATTTT	CASCQGTHEIYSNQPQHF
-	TRBJ1-1	TRBV2	-	TGTGCCAGCCTCAACCATCTCGGGGTCCGAGGAAACACTGAAGCTTTCTTT	CASLNHLGVRGNTEAFF
-	TRBJ2-7	TRBV27	-	TGTGCCAGCAGTTACCCCGGGAGCGTTAGGAACGAGCAGTACTTC	CASSYPGSVRNEQYF
TRBD2	TRBJ2-5	TRBV6-5	-	TGTGCCAGCAGCCCGGGACTAGCGGGGGGGACCCAGTACTTC	CASSPGLAGGTQYF
-	TRBJ2-2	TRBV12-5	few	TGTGCTAGTGGTTCGGACTTCGCCGGGGAGCTGTTTTTT	CASGSDFAGELFF
-	TRBJ2-1	TRBV7-9	few	TGTGCCAGCAGCCTGCTCGGGCAGTACAATGAGCAGTTCTTC	CASSLLGQYNEQFF
-	TRBJ1-1	TRBV6-5	-	TGTGCCAGCAGTGCTGGACGTGATGAAGCTTTCTTT	CASSAGRDEAFF
TRBD2	TRBJ2-1	TRBV2	-	TGTGCCAGCAGTGATGGGCGGGGGGGCCACAATGAGCAGTTCTTC	CASSDGRGGHNEQFF
-	TRBJ1-1	TRBV4-1	-	TGCGCCAGCAGCCAAGAGGGGGTGGGAACAGTAGAAGCTTTCTTT	CASSQEGVGTVEAFF
-	TRBJ1-5	TRBV27	few	TGTGCCAGCAGTTTTGGGGGTCCCTATCAGCCCCAGCATTTT	CASSFGGPYQPQHF
-	TRBJ1-5	TRBV4-3	-	TGCGCCAGCAGCCACAGTGAGAGCTATAGCAATCAGCCCCAGCATTTT	CASSHSESYSNQPQHF
-	TRBJ1-1	TRBV7-2	-	TGTGCCAGCAGTTTCGACACGAACACTGAAGCTTTCTTT	CASSFDTNTEAFF
-	TRBJ1-2	TRBV6-1	-	TGTGCCAGCAGTGAGGGGCCCTATGGCTACACCTTC	CASSEGPYGYTF
-	TRBJ2-5	TRBV7-6	-	TGTGCCAGCAGCTTAGGCCGCAGGGGTGAGACCCAGTACTTC	CASSLGRRGETQYF
-	TRBJ2-7	TRBV19	-	TGTGCCAGTAGTATCAGAGAGAATGAGCAGTACTTC	CASSIRENEQYF